This T cell receptor beta chain derives from a study of a mutant IDH1 vaccine in newly diagnosed glioma. Overall study context: In some groups vaccination began 4-6 weeks post-radiotherapy; others received it with temozolomide. Patients were pretreated with radiotherapy, temozolomide, or both, mostly both. V12 took place at week 35, and V13 at week 47. Whole-study results and caveats: Immune responses induced by the vaccine were seen in just over 90% of patients, spanning multiple MHC alleles.

CDR3 size: 11 residues. Trimming took 8 bases from V and 9 from J; bases not matched to a gene: 4. CDR1 SGHAT and CDR2 FQNNGV come from the germline V gene. The table came from immunoSEQ multiplex PCR; TCRdb's copy has only in-frame clones and leaves some out. The sample shows 35,000 to 55,000 clones, around 81% of them seen only once. About this clone: No antigen is known for it.

The time point denotes: week 35, safety follow-up. Doses comprised 300 ug of mutant IDH1 20-mer peptide each, plus topical imiquimod. The chain uses TRBV11-2 and TRBJ2-7; TRBD2 matches at 10 bases. The sequencing used PBMCs, collected from a glioma patient whose treatment included an IDH1 peptide vaccine. The source is a woman aged 40 to 49 with glioma. Some clones in this sample may be carry-over from other donors' samples. The CDR3 spells CASELAGRQYF. For the CDR3, the DNA is TGTGCCAGCGAACTAGCGGGAAGGCAGTACTTC.